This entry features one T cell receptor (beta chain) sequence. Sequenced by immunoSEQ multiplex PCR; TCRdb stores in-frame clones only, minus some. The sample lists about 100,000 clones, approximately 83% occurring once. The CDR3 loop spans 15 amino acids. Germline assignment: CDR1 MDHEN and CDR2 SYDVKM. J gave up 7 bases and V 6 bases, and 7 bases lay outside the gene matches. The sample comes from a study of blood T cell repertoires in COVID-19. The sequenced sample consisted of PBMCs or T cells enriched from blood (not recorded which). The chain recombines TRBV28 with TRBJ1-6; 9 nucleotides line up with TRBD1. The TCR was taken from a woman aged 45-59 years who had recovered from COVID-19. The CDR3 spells CASRGGTGWNSPLHF. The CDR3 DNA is TGTGCCAGCAGGGGAGGGACAGGGTGGAATTCACCCCTCCACTTT. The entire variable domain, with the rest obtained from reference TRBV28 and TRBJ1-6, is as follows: DVKVTQSSRYLVKRTGEKVFLECVQDMDHENMFWYRQDPGLGLRLIYFSYDVKMKEKGDIPEGYSVSREKKERFSLILESASTNQTSMYLCASRGGTGWNSPLHFGNGTRLTVT.